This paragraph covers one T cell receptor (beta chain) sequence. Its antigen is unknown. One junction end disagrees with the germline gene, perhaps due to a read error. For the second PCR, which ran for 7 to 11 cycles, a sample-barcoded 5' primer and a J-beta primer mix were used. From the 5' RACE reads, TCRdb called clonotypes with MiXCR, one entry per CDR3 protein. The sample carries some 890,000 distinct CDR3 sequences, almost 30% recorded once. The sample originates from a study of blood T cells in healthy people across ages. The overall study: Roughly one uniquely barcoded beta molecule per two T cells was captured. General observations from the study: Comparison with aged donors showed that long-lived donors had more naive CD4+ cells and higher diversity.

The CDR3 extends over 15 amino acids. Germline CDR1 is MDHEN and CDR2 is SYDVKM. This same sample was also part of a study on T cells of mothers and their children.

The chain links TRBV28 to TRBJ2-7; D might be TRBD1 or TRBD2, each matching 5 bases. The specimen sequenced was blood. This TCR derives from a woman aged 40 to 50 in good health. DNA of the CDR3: TGTGCCAGCAGTTCAACCGGGGCAGGCTCCTACCAGCAGTACTTC. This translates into CASSSTGAGSYQQYF.